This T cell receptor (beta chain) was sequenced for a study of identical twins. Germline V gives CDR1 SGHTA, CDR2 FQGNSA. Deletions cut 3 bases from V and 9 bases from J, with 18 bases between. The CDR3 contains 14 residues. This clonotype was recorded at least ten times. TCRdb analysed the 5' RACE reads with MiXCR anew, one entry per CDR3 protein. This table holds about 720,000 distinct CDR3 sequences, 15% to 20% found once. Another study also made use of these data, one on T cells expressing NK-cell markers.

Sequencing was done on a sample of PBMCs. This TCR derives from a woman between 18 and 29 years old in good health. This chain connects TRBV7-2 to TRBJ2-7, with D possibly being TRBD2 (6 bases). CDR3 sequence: CASSFSRGFTLQYF. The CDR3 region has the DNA TGTGCCAGCAGCTTTTCCCGGGGGTTTACGCTGCAGTACTTC.